What follows are 3 T cell receptor beta chains derived from one specimen sequenced in a study of T cells expressing NK-cell markers. After re-calling the 5' RACE reads, TCRdb lists one entry per CDR3 protein, DNA absent. The sample table includes more than 400,000 distinct CDR3 sequences. The source material was blood T cells: a sorted CD56 or NKG2C T cell subset, CD4+ or CD8+ T cells, or bulk PBMC T cells (not recorded which). These receptors originate from a woman between 18 and 70 years old in good health.

The rearrangement links TRBV5-1 to TRBJ2-2; the TCRdb call, TRBD1, lacks DNA for checking. This CDR3 has 15 amino acids. Germline V gene data show CDR1 as SGHRS and CDR2 as YFSETQ. The CDR3 is CASNPGQGYTGELFF.

The V call is TRBV7-3, the J call TRBJ2-5; no DNA is available, so the TRBD2 call from TCRdb remains unchecked. The CDR3 has 13 amino acids. CDR1 is SGHTA and CDR2 is FQGTGA in the germline V gene. The CDR3 reads CASSFGLAETQYF.

V is TRBV4-3 and J is TRBJ2-7. From germline, CDR1 is LGHNA and CDR2 YSLEER. This CDR3 is built from 14 residues. CDR3 loop: CASSQDHLNYEQYF.